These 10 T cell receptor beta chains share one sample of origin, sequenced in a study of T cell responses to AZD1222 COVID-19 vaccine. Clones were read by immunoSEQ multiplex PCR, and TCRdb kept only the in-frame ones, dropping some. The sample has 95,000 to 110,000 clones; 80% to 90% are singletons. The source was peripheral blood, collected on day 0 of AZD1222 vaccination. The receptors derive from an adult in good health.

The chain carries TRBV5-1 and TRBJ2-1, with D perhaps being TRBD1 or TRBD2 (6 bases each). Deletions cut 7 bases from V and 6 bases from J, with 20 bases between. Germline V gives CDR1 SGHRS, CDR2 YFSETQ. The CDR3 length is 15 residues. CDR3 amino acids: CASGRTAGLGNEQFF. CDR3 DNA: TGCGCCAGCGGCAGGACAGCGGGCCTGGGCAATGAGCAGTTCTTC.

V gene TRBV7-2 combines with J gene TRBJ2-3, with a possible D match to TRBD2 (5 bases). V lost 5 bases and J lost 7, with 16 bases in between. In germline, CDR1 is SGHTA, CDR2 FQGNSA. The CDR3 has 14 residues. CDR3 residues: CASSPPQRRHTQYF. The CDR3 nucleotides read TGTGCCAGCAGCCCCCCCCAGCGGCGACATACGCAGTATTTT.

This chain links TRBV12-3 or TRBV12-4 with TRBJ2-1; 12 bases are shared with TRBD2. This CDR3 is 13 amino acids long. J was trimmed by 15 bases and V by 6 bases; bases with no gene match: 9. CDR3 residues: CASSPRTSGIWFF. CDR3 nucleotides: TGTGCCAGCAGCCCGCGGACTAGCGGGATTTGGTTCTTC.

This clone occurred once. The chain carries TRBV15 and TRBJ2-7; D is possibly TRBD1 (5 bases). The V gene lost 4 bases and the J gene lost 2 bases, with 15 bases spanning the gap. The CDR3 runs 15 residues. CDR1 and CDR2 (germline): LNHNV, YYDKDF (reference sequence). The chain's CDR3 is CATSMPRDQTYEQYF. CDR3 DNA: TGTGCCACCAGCATGCCCAGGGATCAAACCTACGAGCAGTACTTC.

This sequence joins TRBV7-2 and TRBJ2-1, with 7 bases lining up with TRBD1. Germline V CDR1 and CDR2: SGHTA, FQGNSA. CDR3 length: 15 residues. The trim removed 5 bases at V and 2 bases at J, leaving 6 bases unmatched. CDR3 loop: CASSRRQGPYNEQFF. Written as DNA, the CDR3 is TGTGCCAGCAGCCGCCGACAGGGCCCCTACAATGAGCAGTTCTTC.

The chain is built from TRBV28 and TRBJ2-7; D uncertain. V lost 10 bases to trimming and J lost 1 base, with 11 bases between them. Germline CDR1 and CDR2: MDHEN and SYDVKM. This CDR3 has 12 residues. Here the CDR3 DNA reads TGTGCCACCTCAGGTCTATCCTACGAGCAGTACTTC. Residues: CATSGLSYEQYF.

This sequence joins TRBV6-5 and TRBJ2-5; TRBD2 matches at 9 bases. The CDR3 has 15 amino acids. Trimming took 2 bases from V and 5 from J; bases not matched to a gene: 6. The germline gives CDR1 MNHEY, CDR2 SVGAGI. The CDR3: CASSYGREGLETQYF. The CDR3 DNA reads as TGTGCCAGCAGTTACGGGCGGGAGGGCCTGGAGACCCAGTACTTC.

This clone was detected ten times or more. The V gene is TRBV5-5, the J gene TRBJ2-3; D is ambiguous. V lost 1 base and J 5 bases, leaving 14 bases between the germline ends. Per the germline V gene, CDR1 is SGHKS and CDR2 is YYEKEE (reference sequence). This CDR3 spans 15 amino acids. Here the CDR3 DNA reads TGTGCCAGCAGCTTGTCATCCGGTGTGGTAGATACGCAGTATTTT. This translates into CASSLSSGVVDTQYF.

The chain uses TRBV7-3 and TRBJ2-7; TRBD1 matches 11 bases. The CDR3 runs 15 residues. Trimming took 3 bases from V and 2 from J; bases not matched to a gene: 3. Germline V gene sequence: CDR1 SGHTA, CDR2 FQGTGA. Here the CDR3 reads CASSFQGQGAYEQYF. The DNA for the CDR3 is TGTGCCAGCAGCTTCCAGGGACAGGGGGCCTACGAGCAGTACTTC.

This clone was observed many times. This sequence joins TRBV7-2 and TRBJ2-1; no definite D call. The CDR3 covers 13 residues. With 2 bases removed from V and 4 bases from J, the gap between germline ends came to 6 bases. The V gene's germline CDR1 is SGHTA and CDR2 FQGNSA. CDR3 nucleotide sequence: TGTGCCAGCAGCTTAACTTCTTACAATGAGCAGTTCTTC. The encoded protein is CASSLTSYNEQFF.